This TCR beta chain was sequenced for a study of blood T cells in healthy people across ages. The CDR3 has 18 residues. Germline-derived CDR1 and CDR2 are DFQATT and SNEGSKA (reference sequence). Trimming removed 0 bases from V and 0 bases from J; junction bases left unmatched: 8. The second PCR ran roughly 7 to 12 cycles with a sample-barcoded 5' primer and J-beta primers. TCRdb re-derived calls from the 5' RACE reads in MiXCR, one entry per CDR3 protein. The table has about 930,000 distinct CDR3 sequences, 25% to 30% seen once; the top ten hold roughly 10%. These records were also assigned to another study, of T cells of mothers and their children.

This receptor was taken from a middle-aged woman in good health. Specimen: blood. This rearrangement joins TRBV20-1 to TRBJ2-1, with TRBD2 identical over 10 bases. CDR3 sequence: CSARDLLAGSRSYNEQFF. The CDR3 DNA reads as TGCAGTGCTAGAGATTTACTAGCGGGGTCCCGCTCCTACAATGAGCAGTTCTTC.